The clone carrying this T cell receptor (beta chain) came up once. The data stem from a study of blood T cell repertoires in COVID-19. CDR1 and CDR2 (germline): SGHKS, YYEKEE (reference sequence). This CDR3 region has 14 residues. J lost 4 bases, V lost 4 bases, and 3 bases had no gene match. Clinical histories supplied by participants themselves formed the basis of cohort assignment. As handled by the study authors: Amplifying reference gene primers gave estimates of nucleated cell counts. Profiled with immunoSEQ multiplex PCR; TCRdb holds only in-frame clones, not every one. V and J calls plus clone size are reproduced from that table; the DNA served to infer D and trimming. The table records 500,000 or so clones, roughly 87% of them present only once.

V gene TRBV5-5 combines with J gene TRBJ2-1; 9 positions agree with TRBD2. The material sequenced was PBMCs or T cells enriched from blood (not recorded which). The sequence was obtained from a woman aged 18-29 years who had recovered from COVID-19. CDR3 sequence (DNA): TGTGCCAGCAGCCATAGCGGGGGTTACAATGAGCAGTTCTTC. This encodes CASSHSGGYNEQFF.